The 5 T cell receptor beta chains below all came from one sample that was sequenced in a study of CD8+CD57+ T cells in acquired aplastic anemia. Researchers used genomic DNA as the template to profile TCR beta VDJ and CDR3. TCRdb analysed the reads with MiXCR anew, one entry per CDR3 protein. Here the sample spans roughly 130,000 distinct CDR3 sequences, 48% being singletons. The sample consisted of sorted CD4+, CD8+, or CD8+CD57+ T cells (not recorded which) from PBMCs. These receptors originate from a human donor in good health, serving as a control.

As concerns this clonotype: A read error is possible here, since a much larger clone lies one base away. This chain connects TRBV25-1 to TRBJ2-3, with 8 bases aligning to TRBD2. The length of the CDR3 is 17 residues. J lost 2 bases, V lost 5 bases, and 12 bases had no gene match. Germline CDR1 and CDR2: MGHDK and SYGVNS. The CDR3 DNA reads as TGTGCCAGCAGTTACCCTCCTCACGGGGGGGCCACAGATACGCAGTATTTT. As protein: CASSYPPHGGATDTQYF.

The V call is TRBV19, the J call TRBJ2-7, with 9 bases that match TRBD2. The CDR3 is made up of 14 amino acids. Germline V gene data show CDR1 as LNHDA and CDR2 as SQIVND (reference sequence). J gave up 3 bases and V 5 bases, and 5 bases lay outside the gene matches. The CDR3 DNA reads TGTGCCAGTAGTGAAGCGGGGGGATTCTACGAGCAGTACTTC. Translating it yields CASSEAGGFYEQYF. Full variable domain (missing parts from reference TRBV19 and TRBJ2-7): DGGITQSPKYLFRKEGQNVTLSCEQNLNHDAMYWYRQDPGQGLRLIYYSQIVNDFQKGDIAEGYSVSREKKESFPLTVTSAQKNPTAFYLCASSEAGGFYEQYFGPGTRLTVT.

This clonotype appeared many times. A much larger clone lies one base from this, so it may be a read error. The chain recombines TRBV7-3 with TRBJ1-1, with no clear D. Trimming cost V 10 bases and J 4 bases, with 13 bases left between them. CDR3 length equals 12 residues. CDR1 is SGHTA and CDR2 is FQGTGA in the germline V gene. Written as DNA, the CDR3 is TGTGCCACACACGTACCCGGCACTGAAGCTTTCTTT. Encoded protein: CATHVPGTEAFF.

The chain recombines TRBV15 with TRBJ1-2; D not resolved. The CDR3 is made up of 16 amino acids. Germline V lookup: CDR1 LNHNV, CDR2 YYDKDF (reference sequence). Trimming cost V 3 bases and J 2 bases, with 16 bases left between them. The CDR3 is CATSRVGSPENYGYTF. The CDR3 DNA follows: TGTGCCACCAGCAGGGTAGGTTCACCGGAGAACTATGGCTACACCTTC.

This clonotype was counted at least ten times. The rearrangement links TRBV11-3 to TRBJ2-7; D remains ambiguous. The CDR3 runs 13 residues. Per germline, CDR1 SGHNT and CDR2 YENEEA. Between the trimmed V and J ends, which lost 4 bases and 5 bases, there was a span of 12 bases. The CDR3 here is CASSSIEANEQYF. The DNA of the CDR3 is TGTGCCAGCAGCTCTATCGAGGCCAACGAGCAGTACTTC.